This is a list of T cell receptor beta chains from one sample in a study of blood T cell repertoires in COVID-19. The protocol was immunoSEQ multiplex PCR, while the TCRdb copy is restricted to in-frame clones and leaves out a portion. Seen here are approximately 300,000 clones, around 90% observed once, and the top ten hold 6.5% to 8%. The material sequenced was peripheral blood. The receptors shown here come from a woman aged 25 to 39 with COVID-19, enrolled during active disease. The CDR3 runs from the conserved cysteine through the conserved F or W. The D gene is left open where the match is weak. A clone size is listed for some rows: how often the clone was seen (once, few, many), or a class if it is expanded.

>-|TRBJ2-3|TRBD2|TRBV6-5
CASSSLAERTDTQYF
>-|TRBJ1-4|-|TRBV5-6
CASSPHAVSEKLFF
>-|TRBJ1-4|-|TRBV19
CASSIGQGIAGEKLFF
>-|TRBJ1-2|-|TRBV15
CATSPRTHSLGYGYTF
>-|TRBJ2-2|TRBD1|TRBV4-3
CASSPGTGGTGELFF
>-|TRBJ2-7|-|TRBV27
CASSLRASSYEQYF
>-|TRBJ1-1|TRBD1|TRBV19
CASSIDSAGGNTEAFF
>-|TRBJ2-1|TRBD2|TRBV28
CASSTSGRAMNEQFF
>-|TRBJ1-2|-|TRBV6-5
CASRGRGKGYGYTF
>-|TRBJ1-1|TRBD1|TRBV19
CASRPNQGAEWDTEAFF
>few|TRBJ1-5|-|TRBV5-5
CASSLAPDQPQHF
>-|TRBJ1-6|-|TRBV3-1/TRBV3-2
CASSQLGERSQPLHF
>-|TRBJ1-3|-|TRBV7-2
CASSLGSDSRLGGNTIYF
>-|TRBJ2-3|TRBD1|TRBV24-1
CATSDPAGGTGGATDTQYF
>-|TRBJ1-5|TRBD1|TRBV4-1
CASSQADRDNQPQHF
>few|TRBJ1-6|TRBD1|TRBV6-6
CASSYSETGSDSPLHF
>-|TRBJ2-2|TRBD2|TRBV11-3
CASSLSGSAGELFF
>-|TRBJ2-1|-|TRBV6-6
CASSYSRGEQFF
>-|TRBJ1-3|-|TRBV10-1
CASSVGIGNTIYF
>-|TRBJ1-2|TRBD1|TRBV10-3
CATMGTGDFSRGYTF
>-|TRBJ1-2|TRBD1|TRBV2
CASSRDRGNGYTF
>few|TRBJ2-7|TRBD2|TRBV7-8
CASRESGNTGEQYF
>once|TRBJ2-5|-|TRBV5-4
CASSVVYQETQYF
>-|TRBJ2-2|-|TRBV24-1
CATSDFDRRDGTGELFF
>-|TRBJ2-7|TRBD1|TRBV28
CASRPAQGKLGYEQYF
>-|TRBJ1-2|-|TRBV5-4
CASSFAGGYTF
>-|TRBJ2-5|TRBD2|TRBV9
CASSVDTSGRALQETQYF
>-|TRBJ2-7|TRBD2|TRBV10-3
CAIRSGTSPHYEQYF
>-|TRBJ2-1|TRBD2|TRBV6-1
CASSDLAEGPYNEQFF
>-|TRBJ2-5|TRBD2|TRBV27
CASSLLASGIQETQYF
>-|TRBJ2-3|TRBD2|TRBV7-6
CASSKGATSGRAVSTDTQYF
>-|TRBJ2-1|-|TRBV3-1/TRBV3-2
CAALGGHNEQFF
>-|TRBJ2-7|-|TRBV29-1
CSVAQGHEQYF
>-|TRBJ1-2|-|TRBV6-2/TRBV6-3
CASSYSRGFNYGYTF
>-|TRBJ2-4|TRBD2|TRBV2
CASSEGLAGGGNIQYF
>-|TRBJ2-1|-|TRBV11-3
CASSLGRGVYNEQFF
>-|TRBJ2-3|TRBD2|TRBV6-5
CASNLVAGGGDTQYF
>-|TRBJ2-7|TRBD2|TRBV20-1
CSASTGGSYEQYF
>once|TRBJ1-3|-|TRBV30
CAWTGYSGNTIYF
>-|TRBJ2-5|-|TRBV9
CASSPYLVGSGETQYF
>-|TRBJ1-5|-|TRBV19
CASSVEGMGNQPQHF
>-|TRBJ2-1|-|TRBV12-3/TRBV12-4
CASSLVRYEQFF
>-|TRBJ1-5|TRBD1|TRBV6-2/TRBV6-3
CASSYTRGFNQPQHF
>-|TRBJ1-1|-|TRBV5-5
CASSLSGTSAEAFF
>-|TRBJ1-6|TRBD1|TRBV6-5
CASSNDRGGSPLHF
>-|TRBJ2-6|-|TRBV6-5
CASSYEGAGANVLTF
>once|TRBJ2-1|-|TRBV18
CASSPRLEKSEQFF
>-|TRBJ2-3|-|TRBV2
CASSGGAGDTQYF
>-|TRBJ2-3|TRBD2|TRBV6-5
CASSRLQAGADTQYF
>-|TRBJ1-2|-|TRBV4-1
CASSHETGFGYGYTF
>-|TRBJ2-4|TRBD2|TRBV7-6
CASSPTRGDIQYF